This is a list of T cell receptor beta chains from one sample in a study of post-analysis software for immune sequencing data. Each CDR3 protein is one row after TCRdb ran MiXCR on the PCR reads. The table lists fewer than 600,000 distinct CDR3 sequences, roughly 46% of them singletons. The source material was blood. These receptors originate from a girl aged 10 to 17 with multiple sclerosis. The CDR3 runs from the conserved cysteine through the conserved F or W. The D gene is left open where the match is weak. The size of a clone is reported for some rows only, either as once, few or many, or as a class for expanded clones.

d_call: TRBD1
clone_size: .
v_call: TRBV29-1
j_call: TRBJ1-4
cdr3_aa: CSAAGTGRGTNEKRFF
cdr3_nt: TGCAGCGCGGCCGGGACAGGGAGAGGAACTAATGAAAAACGGTTTTTT

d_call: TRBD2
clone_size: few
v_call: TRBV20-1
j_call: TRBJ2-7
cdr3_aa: CSARLFSGSDEQYF
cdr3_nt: TGCAGTGCTAGGCTTTTTAGCGGGAGTGACGAGCAGTACTTC

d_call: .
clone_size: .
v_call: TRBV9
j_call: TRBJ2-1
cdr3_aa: CASSGVTIGGEQFF
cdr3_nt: TGTGCCAGCAGCGGAGTGACTATCGGAGGTGAGCAGTTCTTC

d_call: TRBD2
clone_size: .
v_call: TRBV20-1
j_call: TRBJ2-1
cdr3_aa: CSARDAGLAGMYNEQFF
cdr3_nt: TGCAGTGCTAGAGATGCAGGGCTAGCGGGGATGTACAATGAGCAGTTCTTC

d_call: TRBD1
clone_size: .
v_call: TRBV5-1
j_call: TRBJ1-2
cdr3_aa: CASSLDQGAYGYTF
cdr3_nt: TGCGCCAGCAGCTTGGACCAGGGGGCCTATGGCTACACCTTC

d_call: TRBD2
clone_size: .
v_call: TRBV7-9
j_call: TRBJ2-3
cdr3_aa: CASSLSGSGRPPTDTQYF
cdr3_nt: TGTGCCAGCAGCTTATCGGGTAGCGGGAGGCCCCCCACAGATACGCAGTATTTT

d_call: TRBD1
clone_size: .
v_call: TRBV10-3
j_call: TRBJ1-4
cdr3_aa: CAIASGTDNEKLFF
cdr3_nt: TGTGCCATCGCCTCCGGGACAGATAATGAAAAACTGTTTTTT

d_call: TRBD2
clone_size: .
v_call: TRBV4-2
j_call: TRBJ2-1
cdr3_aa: CANSQDQLAAVYNEQFF
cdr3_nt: TGTGCCAACAGCCAAGATCAGCTAGCGGCGGTCTACAATGAGCAGTTCTTC

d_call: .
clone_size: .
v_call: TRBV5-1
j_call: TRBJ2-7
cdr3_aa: CASSSGAGVSVEQYF
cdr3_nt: TGCGCCAGCAGCTCGGGGGCGGGAGTTTCTGTCGAGCAGTACTTC

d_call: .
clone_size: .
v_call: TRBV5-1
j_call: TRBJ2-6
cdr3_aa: CASSLGPISNSGANVLTF
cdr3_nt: TGCGCCAGCAGCTTGGGGCCCATAAGCAACTCTGGGGCCAACGTCCTGACTTTC

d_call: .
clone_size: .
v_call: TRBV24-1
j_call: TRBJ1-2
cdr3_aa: CATSDRWNYGYTF
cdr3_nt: TGTGCCACCAGTGACAGGTGGAACTATGGCTACACCTTC

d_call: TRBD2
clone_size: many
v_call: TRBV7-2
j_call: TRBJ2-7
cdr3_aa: CASSESGRAVEQYF
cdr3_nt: TGTGCCAGCAGCGAAAGCGGGAGGGCCGTCGAGCAGTACTTC

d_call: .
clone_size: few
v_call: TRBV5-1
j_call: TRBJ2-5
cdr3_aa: CASSWGNYTVGETQYF
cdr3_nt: TGCGCCAGCAGCTGGGGGAACTACACCGTGGGAGAGACCCAGTACTTC

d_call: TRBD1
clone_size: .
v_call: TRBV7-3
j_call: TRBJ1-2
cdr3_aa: CASSLEAGGAGYTF
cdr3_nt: TGTGCCAGCAGCTTAGAGGCAGGGGGTGCTGGCTACACCTTC

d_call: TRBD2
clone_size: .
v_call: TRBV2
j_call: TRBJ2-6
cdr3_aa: CASSARLAGFSGANVLTF
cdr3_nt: TGTGCCAGCAGTGCCAGGCTAGCGGGTTTCTCTGGGGCCAACGTCCTGACTTTC